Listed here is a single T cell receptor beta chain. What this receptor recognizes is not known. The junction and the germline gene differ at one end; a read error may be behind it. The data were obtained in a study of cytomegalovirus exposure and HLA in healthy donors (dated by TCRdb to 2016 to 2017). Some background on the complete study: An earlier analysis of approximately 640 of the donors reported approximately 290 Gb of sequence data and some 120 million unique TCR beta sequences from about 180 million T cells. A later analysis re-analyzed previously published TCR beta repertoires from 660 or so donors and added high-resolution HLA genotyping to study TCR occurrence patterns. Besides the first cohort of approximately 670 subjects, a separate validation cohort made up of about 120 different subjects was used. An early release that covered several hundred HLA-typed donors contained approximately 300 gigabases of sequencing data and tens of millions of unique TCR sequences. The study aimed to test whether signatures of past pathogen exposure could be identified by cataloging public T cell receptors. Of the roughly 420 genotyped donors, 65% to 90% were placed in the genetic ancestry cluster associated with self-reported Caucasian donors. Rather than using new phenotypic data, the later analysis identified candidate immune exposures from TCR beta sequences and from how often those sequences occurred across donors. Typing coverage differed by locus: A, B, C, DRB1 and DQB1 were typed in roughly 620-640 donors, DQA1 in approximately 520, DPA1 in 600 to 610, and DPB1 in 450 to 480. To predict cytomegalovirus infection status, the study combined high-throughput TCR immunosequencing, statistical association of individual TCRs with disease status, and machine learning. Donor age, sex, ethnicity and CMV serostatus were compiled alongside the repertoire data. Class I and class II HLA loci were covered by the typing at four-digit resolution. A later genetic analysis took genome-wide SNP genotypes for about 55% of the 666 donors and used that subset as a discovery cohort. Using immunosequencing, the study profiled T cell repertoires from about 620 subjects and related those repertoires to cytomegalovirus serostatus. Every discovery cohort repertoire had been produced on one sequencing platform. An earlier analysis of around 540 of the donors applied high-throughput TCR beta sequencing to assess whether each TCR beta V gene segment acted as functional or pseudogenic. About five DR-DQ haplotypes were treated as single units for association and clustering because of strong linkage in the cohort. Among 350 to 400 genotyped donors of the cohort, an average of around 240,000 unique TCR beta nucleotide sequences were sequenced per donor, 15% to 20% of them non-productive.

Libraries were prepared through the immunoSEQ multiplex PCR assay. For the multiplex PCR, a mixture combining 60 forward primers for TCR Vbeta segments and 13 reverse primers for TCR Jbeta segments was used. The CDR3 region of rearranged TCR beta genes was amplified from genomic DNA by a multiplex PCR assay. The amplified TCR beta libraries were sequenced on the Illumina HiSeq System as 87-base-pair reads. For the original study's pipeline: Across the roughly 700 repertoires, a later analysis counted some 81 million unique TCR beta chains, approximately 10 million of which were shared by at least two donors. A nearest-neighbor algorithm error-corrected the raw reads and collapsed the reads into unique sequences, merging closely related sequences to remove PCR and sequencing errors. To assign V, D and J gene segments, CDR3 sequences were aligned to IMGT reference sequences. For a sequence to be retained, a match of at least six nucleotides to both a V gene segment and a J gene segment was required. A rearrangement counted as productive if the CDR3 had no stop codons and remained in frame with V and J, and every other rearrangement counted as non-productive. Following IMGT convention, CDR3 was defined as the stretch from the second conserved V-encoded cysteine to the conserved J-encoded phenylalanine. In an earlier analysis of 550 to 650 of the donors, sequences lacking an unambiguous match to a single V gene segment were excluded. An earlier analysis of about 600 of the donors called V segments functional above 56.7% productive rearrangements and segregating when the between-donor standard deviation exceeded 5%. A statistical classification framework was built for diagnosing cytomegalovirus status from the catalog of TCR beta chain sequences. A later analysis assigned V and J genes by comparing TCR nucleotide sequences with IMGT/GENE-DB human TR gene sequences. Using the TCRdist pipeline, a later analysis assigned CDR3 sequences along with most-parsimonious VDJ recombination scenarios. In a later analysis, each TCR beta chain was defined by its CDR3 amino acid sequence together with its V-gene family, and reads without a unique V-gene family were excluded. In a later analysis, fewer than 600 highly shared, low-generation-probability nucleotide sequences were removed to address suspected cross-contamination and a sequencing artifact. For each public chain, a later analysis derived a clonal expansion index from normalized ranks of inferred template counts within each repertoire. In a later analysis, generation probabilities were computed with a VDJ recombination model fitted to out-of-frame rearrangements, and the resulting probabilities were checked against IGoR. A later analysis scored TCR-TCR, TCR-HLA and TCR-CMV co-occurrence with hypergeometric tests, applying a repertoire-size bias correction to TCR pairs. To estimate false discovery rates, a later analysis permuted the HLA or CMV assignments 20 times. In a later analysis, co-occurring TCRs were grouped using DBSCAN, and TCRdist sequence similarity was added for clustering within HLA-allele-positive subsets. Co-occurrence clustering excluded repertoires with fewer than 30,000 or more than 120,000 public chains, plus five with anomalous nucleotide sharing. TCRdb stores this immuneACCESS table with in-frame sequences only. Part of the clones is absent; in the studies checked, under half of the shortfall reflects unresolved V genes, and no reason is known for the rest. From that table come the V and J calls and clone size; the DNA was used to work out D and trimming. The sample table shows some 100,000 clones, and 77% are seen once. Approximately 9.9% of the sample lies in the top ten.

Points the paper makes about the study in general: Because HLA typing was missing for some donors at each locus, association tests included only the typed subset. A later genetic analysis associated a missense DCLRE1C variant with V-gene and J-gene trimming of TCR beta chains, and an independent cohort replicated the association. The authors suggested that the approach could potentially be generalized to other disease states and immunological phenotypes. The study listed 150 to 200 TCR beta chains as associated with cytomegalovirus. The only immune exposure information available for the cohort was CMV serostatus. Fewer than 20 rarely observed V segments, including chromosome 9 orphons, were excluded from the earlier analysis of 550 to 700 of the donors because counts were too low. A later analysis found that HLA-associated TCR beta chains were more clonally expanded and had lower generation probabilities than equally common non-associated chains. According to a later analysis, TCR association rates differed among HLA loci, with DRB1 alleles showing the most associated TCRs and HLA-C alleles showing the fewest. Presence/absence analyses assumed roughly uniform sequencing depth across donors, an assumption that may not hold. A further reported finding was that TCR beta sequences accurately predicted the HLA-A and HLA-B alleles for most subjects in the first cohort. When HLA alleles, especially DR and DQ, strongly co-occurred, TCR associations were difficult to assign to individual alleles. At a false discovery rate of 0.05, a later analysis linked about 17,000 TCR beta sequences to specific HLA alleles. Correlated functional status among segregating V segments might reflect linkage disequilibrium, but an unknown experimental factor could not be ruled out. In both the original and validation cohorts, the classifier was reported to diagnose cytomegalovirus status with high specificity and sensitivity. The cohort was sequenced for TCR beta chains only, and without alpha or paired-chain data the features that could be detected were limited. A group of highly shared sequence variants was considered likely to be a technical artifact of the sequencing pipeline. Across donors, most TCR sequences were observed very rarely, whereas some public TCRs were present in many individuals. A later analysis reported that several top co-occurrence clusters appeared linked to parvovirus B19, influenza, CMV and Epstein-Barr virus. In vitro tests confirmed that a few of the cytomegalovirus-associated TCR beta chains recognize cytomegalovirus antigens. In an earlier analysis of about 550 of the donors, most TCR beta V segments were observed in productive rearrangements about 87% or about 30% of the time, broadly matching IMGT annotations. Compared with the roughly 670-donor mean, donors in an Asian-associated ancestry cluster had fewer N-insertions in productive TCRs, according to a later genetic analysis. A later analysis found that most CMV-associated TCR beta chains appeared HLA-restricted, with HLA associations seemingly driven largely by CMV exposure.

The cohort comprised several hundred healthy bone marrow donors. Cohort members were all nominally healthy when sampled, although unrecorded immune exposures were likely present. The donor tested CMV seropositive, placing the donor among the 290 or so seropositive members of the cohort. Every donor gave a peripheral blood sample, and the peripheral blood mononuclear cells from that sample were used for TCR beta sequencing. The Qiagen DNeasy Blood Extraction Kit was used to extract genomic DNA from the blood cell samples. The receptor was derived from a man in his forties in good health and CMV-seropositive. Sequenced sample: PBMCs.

The nucleotide sequence is TGTGCCAGCAGCCCTTTCTCACAGGGGGCTGTGACCTTT. Translated, it reads CASSPFSQGAVTF. The rearranged chain carries TRBV14 and TRBJ1-1; TRBD1 aligns with 9 central bases. The germline V gene gives CDR1 as SGHDN and CDR2 as FVKESK. Inclusive of the bounding cysteine and phenylalanine, the CDR3 is 13 residues long. CDR3 DNA only is kept here, 39 bases in frame from base 1.